This T cell receptor beta chain is drawn from a study of blood T cells in healthy people across ages. Whole-study context: Researchers report that template switching captured about one barcoded beta molecule per two T cells.

For the second PCR, which ran for about 7 to 11 cycles, a sample-barcoded 5' primer and a J-beta primer mix were used. TCRdb analysed the 5' RACE reads with MiXCR anew, one entry per CDR3 protein. Among 1.5 million to 2 million distinct CDR3 sequences, roughly two fifths were seen once, and the ten largest hold more than 20%. In this sample, this clonotype turned up many times. Its antigen is still unknown. General observations from the study: The fall in TCR beta diversity per million T cells was roughly linear with age. The lack of PBMC sorting stopped any conclusive naive versus antigen-experienced comparison.

Germline lookup yields CDR1 SGHTA and CDR2 FQGNSA. This CDR3 has 14 residues. Trimming shortened V by 5 bases and J by 0 bases, and 11 bases separated the two germline ends. The material sequenced was blood. This clonotype was sampled from a human donor in good health. This chain connects TRBV7-2 to TRBJ2-7; D tentatively reads TRBD1 or TRBD2 (5 bases each). For the CDR3, the DNA is TGTGCCAGCAGCCGGGACCCAAACTCCTACGAGCAGTACTTC. Its protein is CASSRDPNSYEQYF. Supplemented by reference TRBV7-2 and TRBJ2-7, the full variable domain reads GAGVSQSPSNKVTEKGKDVELRCDPISGHTALYWYRQSLGQGLEFLIYFQGNSAPDKSGLPSDRFSAERTGGSVSTLTIQRTQQEDSAVYLCASSRDPNSYEQYFGPGTRLTVT.